This T cell receptor (beta chain) derives from a study of vaccination and CD4 T cells after COVID-19. The wider study: All convalescent patients were nasal swab PCR positive for SARS-CoV-2; several had mild and one severe disease. Drawing of post-COVID samples took place a median roughly 95 days after diagnosis (range 35 to 161). Cells received overlapping spike peptides from SARS-CoV-2, HCoV-NL63, HCoV-OC43 and HCoV-229E as stimulation.

Oncomine TCR Beta short-read sequencing was applied to DNA from cultured CD4+ T cells. TCRdb re-analysed the PCR reads in MiXCR, keeping a single row per CDR3 protein. Of about 25,000 distinct CDR3 sequences in the sample, about 31% were seen once. Whole-study results and caveats: Researchers report that a median about 86% of reactive clones in convalescent patients surfaced only post-vaccination.

The V segment lost 6 bases and the J segment 5 bases; nucleotides outside the gene matches: 6. The CDR3 covers 15 residues. Germline V gene sequence: CDR1 SGHTA, CDR2 FQGNSA. Time point indicated: late sampling 161 to 241 days after vaccination in three convalescent patients. Treatment specified: roughly 10-day PBMC culture with coronavirus spike peptide pools or control peptides (ViraFEST assay). This clonotype was seen more than once but under ten times. Its antigen is not known. Sequencing was performed on CD4+ T cells from blood, cultured in vitro, taken about 7 months after SARS-CoV-2 vaccination. The genes are TRBV7-2 and TRBJ2-2; TRBD1 matches at 10 bases. The receptor's source is a human donor who had recovered from COVID-19. As DNA, the CDR3 is TGTGCCAGCAGTCCCGGGACAGGGGTAACCGGGGAGCTGTTTTTT. This gives the protein CASSPGTGVTGELFF.